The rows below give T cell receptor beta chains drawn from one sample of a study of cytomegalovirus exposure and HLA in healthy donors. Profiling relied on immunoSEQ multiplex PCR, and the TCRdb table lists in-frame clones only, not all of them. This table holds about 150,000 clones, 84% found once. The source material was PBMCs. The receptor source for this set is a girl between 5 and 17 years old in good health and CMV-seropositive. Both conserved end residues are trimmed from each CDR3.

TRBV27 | ASSLSSGFNQPQH
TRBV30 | AWSVDRVNSPLH
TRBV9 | ASSALDRIYNEQF
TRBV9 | ASSPPGRAGGVGEQF
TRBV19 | ASSATGHSNQPQH
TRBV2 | ASSGPYAPIKKTQY
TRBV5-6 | ASSSLTGDDGNYGYT
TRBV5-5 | ASSANGAPGASQH
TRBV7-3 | ASSGGQDMNTEAF
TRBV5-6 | ASSSGQGVNYGYT
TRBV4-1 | ASSQVALNTEAF
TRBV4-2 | ASRGGAYEQY
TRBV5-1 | ASSTTGYEQY
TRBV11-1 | ASASGATANYGYT
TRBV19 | ASNSLGAGNTIY
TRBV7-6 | ASSSQGAAYSTEAF
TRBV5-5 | ASSFNPPQREQY
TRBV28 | ASGRDSDT